The source of this TCR beta chain is a study of control samples from healthy donors and cancer patients. Looked up from germline, CDR1 is SNHLY and CDR2 is FYNNEI. Deletions cut 9 bases from V and 12 bases from J, with 9 bases between. This CDR3 has 9 residues. The assay was immunoSEQ multiplex PCR, and TCRdb's table has in-frame clones only and misses some. The sample lists some 100,000 clones, roughly 86% seen once, with 1.3% in the top ten. The chain has TRBV2 and TRBJ2-1, with D perhaps TRBD1 or TRBD2 (5 bases each). Material: blood. The source of this sequence is a woman in her forties or fifties in good health. The CDR3 coding sequence is TGTGCCAGGGGGGTTGCGCAGTTCTTC. Translation: CARGVAQFF.